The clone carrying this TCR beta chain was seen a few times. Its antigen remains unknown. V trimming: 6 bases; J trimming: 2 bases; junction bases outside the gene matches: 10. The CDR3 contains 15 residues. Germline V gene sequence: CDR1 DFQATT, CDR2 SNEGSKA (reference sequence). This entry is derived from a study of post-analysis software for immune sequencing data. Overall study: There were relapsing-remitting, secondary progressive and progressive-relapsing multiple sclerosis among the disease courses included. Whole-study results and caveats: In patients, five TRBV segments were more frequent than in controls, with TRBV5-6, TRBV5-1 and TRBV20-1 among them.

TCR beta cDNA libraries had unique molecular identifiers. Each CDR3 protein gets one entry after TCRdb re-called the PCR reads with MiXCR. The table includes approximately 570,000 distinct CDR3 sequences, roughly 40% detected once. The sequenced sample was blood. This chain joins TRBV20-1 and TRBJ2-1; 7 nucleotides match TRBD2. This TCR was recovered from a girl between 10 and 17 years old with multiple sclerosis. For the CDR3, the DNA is TGCAGTGCCCAGGGCGGGGGTTTGACCTACAATGAGCAGTTCTTC. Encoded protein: CSAQGGGLTYNEQFF.